The present T cell receptor (beta chain) was sequenced within a study of cytomegalovirus exposure and HLA in healthy donors. Study results and caveats: Links to common viral pathogens appeared, in a later analysis, for several of the most significant clusters. According to reports, the classifier identified cytomegalovirus status with high specificity and sensitivity. A later analysis found TCR association rates differed by HLA locus, highest for DRB1 and lowest for HLA-C. Later analysis suggested most CMV-associated TCR beta chains were HLA-restricted.

PCR employed 60 Vbeta and 13 Jbeta primers. TCRdb's copy holds only in-frame clones and misses some; the assay was immunoSEQ multiplex PCR. The repertoire holds 140,000 or so clones, with around 80% as singletons. CDR1 LGHNA and CDR2 YSLEER come from the germline V gene. CDR3 length: 15 amino acids. V was shortened by 0 bases and J by 3 bases, with 12 bases between the two germline ends. Concerning this clone itself: The antigen is not known.

Source material: PBMCs. This TCR was recovered from a woman aged 60-75 years in good health and CMV-seropositive. This chain connects TRBV4-3 to TRBJ2-7; D perhaps matches TRBD1 (6 bases). In DNA, the CDR3 is TGCGCCAGCAGCCAAGACCGGGCAGGGGTCTACGAGCAGTACTTC. Protein sequence: CASSQDRAGVYEQYF.